These 23 T cell receptor beta chains share one sample of origin, sequenced in a study of early stage breast cancer tumors. The data were produced by immunoSEQ multiplex PCR, yet TCRdb's version contains in-frame clones alone and is incomplete. The table has about 48,000 clones, approximately 83% seen once. What was sequenced was blood. All receptors derive from a person between 45 and 65 years old with breast cancer.

This chain connects TRBV5-6 to TRBJ1-4, with D hard to call. The CDR3 sequence is 15 residues long. Germline V gene sequence: CDR1 SGHDT, CDR2 YYEEEE. With 2 bases removed from V and 10 bases from J, the gap between germline ends came to 18 bases. As DNA, the CDR3 is TGTGCCAGCAGCTTACAACAGCACCCGATTGGAAAACTGTTTTTT. Its translation is CASSLQQHPIGKLFF.

This chain connects TRBV2 to TRBJ2-7; 12 nucleotides line up with TRBD1. CDR1 SNHLY and CDR2 FYNNEI come from the germline V gene. The length of the CDR3 is 15 residues. Trimming took 4 bases from V and 5 from J; bases not matched to a gene: 6. The CDR3 is CASSATGTGGHEQYF. The CDR3 DNA follows: TGTGCCAGCAGTGCGACCGGGACAGGGGGCCACGAGCAGTACTTC.

This chain uses TRBV6-6 with TRBJ1-5, with D possibly matching TRBD1 (6 bases). The CDR3 has 14 residues. CDR1 MNHNY and CDR2 SVGAGI come from the germline V gene (reference sequence). With 5 bases removed from V and 4 bases from J, the gap between germline ends came to 12 bases. The CDR3 DNA is TGTGCCAGCAGTCTACCGGGACAAAATCAGCCCCAGCATTTT. Residues: CASSLPGQNQPQHF.

This clone was seen a handful of times. This chain joins TRBV5-1 and TRBJ1-2, with a possible D match to TRBD1 (5 bases). The CDR3 contains 11 residues. V lost 6 bases to trimming and J lost 7 bases, with 10 bases between them. CDR1 and CDR2 (germline): SGHRS, YFSETQ. Here the CDR3 reads CASNEQGGYTF. The CDR3 DNA is TGCGCCAGCAACGAGCAGGGTGGCTACACCTTC.

The J gene is TRBJ2-7, the V gene TRBV7-2; 7 nucleotides agree with TRBD1. Germline lookup yields CDR1 SGHTA and CDR2 FQGNSA. The CDR3 runs to 14 residues. After removal of 1 base from V and 2 bases from J, the junction contained 2 bases not matched to a gene. The CDR3 protein is CASSLVGQPYEQYF. The CDR3 DNA reads TGTGCCAGCAGCTTAGTGGGACAGCCCTACGAGCAGTACTTC. The variable domain in full, with the rest retrieved from reference TRBV7-2 and TRBJ2-7, is GAGVSQSPSNKVTEKGKDVELRCDPISGHTALYWYRQSLGQGLEFLIYFQGNSAPDKSGLPSDRFSAERTGGSVSTLTIQRTQQEDSAVYLCASSLVGQPYEQYFGPGTRLTVT.

In its sample, this clone was seen a few times. The chain recombines TRBV11-2 with TRBJ2-7, with a weak D call TRBD2 (6 bases). The CDR3 consists of 14 residues. Trimming cost V 5 bases and J 3 bases, with 14 bases left between them. Germline V lookup: CDR1 SGHAT, CDR2 FQNNGV. The CDR3 loop reads CASSVSSGYYEQYF. DNA of the CDR3: TGTGCCAGCAGCGTGTCAAGCGGGTACTACGAGCAGTACTTC.

This chain connects TRBV19 to TRBJ2-1; D could derive from TRBD1 or TRBD2 (5 bases each). V lost 1 base and J 8 bases, leaving 15 bases between the germline ends. Germline V lookup: CDR1 LNHDA, CDR2 SQIVND (reference sequence). The CDR3 runs to 15 residues. The CDR3 bases are TGTGCCAGTAGTATAGGAGGGCCAGGGATCGATGAGCAGTTCTTC. Encoded protein: CASSIGGPGIDEQFF.

V usage is TRBV5-6 and J usage is TRBJ1-5; possible D gene TRBD1, 6 bases. Deletions cut 1 base from V and 7 bases from J, with 12 bases between. The germline V gene has CDR1 SGHDT and CDR2 YYEEEE. The CDR3 is 14 amino acids. This CDR3 reads CASSLNRVRQPQHF. CDR3 sequence (DNA): TGTGCCAGCAGCTTGAACAGGGTCCGACAGCCCCAGCATTTT.

The J gene is TRBJ1-1, the V gene TRBV10-3, with a possible D match to TRBD1 (6 bases). CDR3 length equals 13 residues. CDR1 is ENHRY, CDR2 SYGVKD, per germline. V lost 6 bases and J 1 base, leaving 9 bases between the germline ends. The CDR3 DNA is TGTGCCATCAGCCAGACAGGGAACACTGAAGCTTTCTTT. Translated: CAISQTGNTEAFF.

The chain links TRBV10-2 to TRBJ2-5, with a tentative D call TRBD1 (6 bases). V shed 2 bases and J shed 5 bases, with 6 bases lying between them. The germline V gene has CDR1 WSHSY and CDR2 SAAADI. The CDR3 totals 12 residues. The CDR3 DNA sequence: TGCGCCAGCAGTGAGCAGGGGGAGACCCAGTACTTC. Translation: CASSEQGETQYF.

The chain carries TRBV19 and TRBJ2-4; perhaps D is TRBD1 or TRBD2 (5 bases each). The germline V gene has CDR1 LNHDA and CDR2 SQIVND (reference sequence). Trimming shortened V by 5 bases and J by 7 bases, and 12 bases separated the two germline ends. This CDR3 has 13 residues. CDR3 protein: CASSAPGPNIQYF. CDR3 sequence (DNA): TGTGCCAGTAGTGCCCCGGGACCGAACATTCAGTACTTC.

V usage is TRBV11-3 and J usage is TRBJ2-1; TRBD2 aligns across 11 bases. This CDR3 is 16 amino acids long. Germline V gives CDR1 SGHNT, CDR2 YENEEA. V shed 3 bases, J shed 5 bases, and the junction held 6 bases outside the gene matches. The CDR3 DNA reads TGTGCCAGCAGCTTGGGGACTAGCGGAGGTAACAATGAGCAGTTCTTC. Amino acids: CASSLGTSGGNNEQFF.

The chain has TRBV19 and TRBJ1-5; possibly TRBD1 for D (5 bases). This CDR3 region has 16 residues. Germline CDR1 is LNHDA and CDR2 is SQIVND (reference sequence). Trimming removed 5 bases at V and 5 bases at J, with 19 bases between. The CDR3 DNA follows: TGTGCCAGTAGTGTTCTTAACGGGGCGCAGGATCAGCCCCAGCATTTT. Its protein is CASSVLNGAQDQPQHF. The full variable domain, its missing parts supplied by reference TRBV19 and TRBJ1-5, is DGGITQSPKYLFRKEGQNVTLSCEQNLNHDAMYWYRQDPGQGLRLIYYSQIVNDFQKGDIAEGYSVSREKKESFPLTVTSAQKNPTAFYLCASSVLNGAQDQPQHFGDGTRLSIL.

The chain recombines TRBV4-3 with TRBJ2-2, with 10 bases identical to TRBD1. V gave up 3 bases and J gave up 8 bases; unmatched junction bases: 12. Germline CDR1 reads LGHNA; CDR2 reads YSLEER. This CDR3 is built from 17 residues. The CDR3 DNA is TGCGCCAGCAGCCAGTACCGGGACAGGGGATGGAAGGGGGAGCTGTTTTTT. It is translated as CASSQYRDRGWKGELFF.

The chain joins TRBV10-2 to TRBJ1-1; 8 bases map to TRBD1. The V and J ends lost 2 bases and 11 bases, in that order; junction bases with no gene match: 7. CDR3 length: 13 amino acids. In germline, CDR1 is WSHSY, CDR2 SAAADI. CDR3 DNA: TGCGCCAGCAGTGAGCAGGGGGCGACAGTTGCTTTCTTT. It codes for CASSEQGATVAFF.

The rearrangement uses TRBV7-2 and TRBJ2-1; 8 bases line up with TRBD2. Germline assignment: CDR1 SGHTA and CDR2 FQGNSA. After removal of 0 bases from V and 4 bases from J, the junction contained 8 bases not matched to a gene. This CDR3 has 17 amino acids. The CDR3 spells CASSLAFGGLGYNEQFF. The CDR3 bases are TGTGCCAGCAGCTTAGCGTTCGGGGGACTAGGTTACAATGAGCAGTTCTTC.

J is TRBJ2-1 and V is TRBV18; no clear D gene. The V gene lost 0 bases and the J gene lost 6 bases, with 9 bases spanning the gap. From germline, CDR1 is KGHSH and CDR2 LQKENI. The CDR3 loop spans 14 amino acids. The CDR3 bases are TGTGCCAGCTCACCACCTAGTCCGCTCAATGAGCAGTTCTTC. Translation: CASSPPSPLNEQFF.

CDR3 coding DNA: TGTGCCAGCAGCGTCGGGACTAGCGGGGGCTACGAGCAGTACTTC. It translates to CASSVGTSGGYEQYF. The rearrangement links TRBV9 to TRBJ2-7; 14 bases are a match to TRBD2. The CDR3 runs 15 residues. Germline V lookup: CDR1 SGDLS, CDR2 YYNGEE. Trimming took 2 bases from V and 3 from J; bases not matched to a gene: 1. The whole variable domain, remainder taken from reference TRBV9 and TRBJ2-7, is DSGVTQTPKHLITATGQRVTLRCSPRSGDLSVYWYQQSLDQGLQFLIQYYNGEERAKGNILERFSAQQFPDLHSELNLSSLELGDSALYFCASSVGTSGGYEQYFGPGTRLTVT.

The J gene is TRBJ2-7, the V gene TRBV7-3; 7 bases are shared with TRBD2. The CDR3 covers 16 residues. CDR1 is SGHTA, CDR2 FQGTGA, per germline. Losses at the gene ends were 4 bases for V and 2 bases for J; bases not matched to a gene: 11. CDR3 nucleotide sequence: TGTGCCAGCAGCTGGGGTAGCGCTAGCGGAACCTACGAGCAGTACTTC. It encodes CASSWGSASGTYEQYF.

The V gene is TRBV18, the J gene TRBJ1-1; the D gene is possibly TRBD1 (5 bases). V was trimmed by 6 bases and J by 12 bases, leaving 17 bases between them. CDR1 is KGHSH, CDR2 LQKENI, per germline. The CDR3 runs 12 residues. CDR3 DNA: TGTGCCAGCTCCAATCGGGGCCTGAGGCCTTTCTTT. This gives the protein CASSNRGLRPFF.

This chain links TRBV7-9 with TRBJ2-5; no definite D call. This CDR3 is built from 13 residues. V was shortened by 3 bases and J by 2 bases, with 7 bases between the two germline ends. CDR1 SEHNR and CDR2 FQNEAQ come from the germline V gene (reference sequence). CDR3: CASSFDGQETQYF. The CDR3 coding sequence is TGTGCCAGCAGCTTTGACGGACAAGAGACCCAGTACTTC.

V and J are TRBV7-2 and TRBJ2-1, with D perhaps matching TRBD1 or TRBD2 (5 bases each). The length of the CDR3 is 15 residues. Trimming removed 0 bases at V and 13 bases at J, with 19 bases between. The germline CDR1 and CDR2 sequences are SGHTA and FQGNSA. CDR3 loop: CASSLAWTRAGLQFF. The CDR3 nucleotides read TGTGCCAGCAGCTTAGCGTGGACAAGGGCAGGACTTCAGTTCTTC.

The chain employs TRBV30 and TRBJ1-6; D is possibly TRBD1 (6 bases). V lost 4 bases and J lost 10, with 20 bases in between. The CDR3 contains 15 residues. CDR1 is GTSNPN, CDR2 SVGIG, per germline (reference sequence). CDR3 in DNA: TGTGCCTGGACCCCGACAGGATCATCTGGGTCACCCCTCCACTTT. This gives the protein CAWTPTGSSGSPLHF.